A selection of T cell receptor beta chains follows, all from one sample in a study of blood T cell repertoires in COVID-19. The assay was immunoSEQ multiplex PCR, and TCRdb's table has in-frame clones only and misses some. Of roughly 170,000 clones listed, approximately 87% were seen once; the top ten hold under 25%. Source material: peripheral blood. These receptors were obtained from an older man with active or convalescent COVID-19. CDR3s include the opening cysteine and the closing phenylalanine or tryptophan. The D gene is left open where the match is weak. Size is stated for part of the rows, as once, few or many counts, or as a class when the clone is expanded.

NA	TRBV18	16	NA	TRBJ1-4	TGTGCCAGCTCACCATCCCAGACAGCAACTAATGAAAAACTGTTTTTT	CASSPSQTATNEKLFF
NA	TRBV7-2	16	NA	TRBJ2-3	TGTGCCAGCAGCTCCTCCCGGACAGCTAGCACAGATACGCAGTATTTT	CASSSSRTASTDTQYF
NA	TRBV18	14	TRBD2	TRBJ2-1	TGTGCCAGCGCAGCCGGGACTAGATCCGATGAGCAGTTCTTC	CASAAGTRSDEQFF
NA	TRBV7-2	18	TRBD2	TRBJ2-3	TGTGCCAGCAGCTTAAGTGGCGGGAGCGGGGGCCATACAGATACGCAGTATTTT	CASSLSGGSGGHTDTQYF
once	TRBV7-2	18	TRBD1	TRBJ1-5	TGTGCCAGCAGCTTAGGAGATATGTTGGGGACAGGGAGTCAGCCCCAGCATTTT	CASSLGDMLGTGSQPQHF
NA	TRBV7-9	15	TRBD2	TRBJ2-3	TGTGCCAGCAGGCCGACTAGCGGGTGGGCAGATACGCAGTATTTT	CASRPTSGWADTQYF
NA	TRBV27	16	NA	TRBJ1-1	TGTGCCAGCAGTCCCAGGATAATGACCCTGAACACTGAAGCTTTCTTT	CASSPRIMTLNTEAFF
NA	TRBV10-3	14	NA	TRBJ1-1	TGTGCCTCCAAGGGGGATGGATGGAACACTGAAGCTTTCTTT	CASKGDGWNTEAFF
NA	TRBV5-4	14	NA	TRBJ2-2	TGTGCCAGCCGACCCAGGGTGGGCACCGGGGAGCTGTTTTTT	CASRPRVGTGELFF
NA	TRBV28	16	NA	TRBJ1-3	TGTGCCAGCAGACCTGTCATGAGCCCGCGAGGAAACACCATATATTTT	CASRPVMSPRGNTIYF
NA	TRBV6-5	15	TRBD2	TRBJ2-7	TGTGCCAGCACCGACCGGGCTAGCGGGAGGGACGAGCAGTACTTC	CASTDRASGRDEQYF
NA	TRBV7-2	16	TRBD2	TRBJ2-1	TGTGCCAGCAGCACCCGGTTGAGCGGGATATACAATGAGCAGTTCTTC	CASSTRLSGIYNEQFF
NA	TRBV29-1	16	TRBD1	TRBJ1-5	TGCAGCGTTTCCGGGACAGGGGGTAATAGCAATCAGCCCCAGCATTTT	CSVSGTGGNSNQPQHF
NA	TRBV11-2	12	NA	TRBJ1-2	TGTGCCAGCAGCTTAGGGACATATGGCTACACCTTC	CASSLGTYGYTF
few	TRBV27	14	TRBD1	TRBJ1-1	TGTGCCAGCAGTCTGACAGGGTGGAACACTGAAGCTTTCTTT	CASSLTGWNTEAFF
NA	TRBV27	16	TRBD2	TRBJ2-5	TGTGCCAGCAGGCTAAGGACTAGCGGGGGTCAAGAGACCCAGTACTTC	CASRLRTSGGQETQYF
NA	TRBV21-1	13	NA	TRBJ2-1	TGTGCCAGCAGCGAACAGGGGGCAGATGAGCAGTTCTTC	CASSEQGADEQFF
NA	TRBV19	16	TRBD2	TRBJ2-5	TGTGCCAGTAGTACGGACCCAGCGGGAGGGGTAGAGACCCAGTACTTC	CASSTDPAGGVETQYF
NA	TRBV7-2	16	NA	TRBJ1-2	TGTGCCAGCAGCTTAGATCTGGTACAGTCTAACTATGGCTACACCTTC	CASSLDLVQSNYGYTF
NA	TRBV27	13	NA	TRBJ2-3	TGTGCCAGCAGTCGCTCGGGGACTGATACGCAGTATTTT	CASSRSGTDTQYF
NA	TRBV18	14	NA	TRBJ1-1	TGTGCCAGCTCACCCCGCGACGGGGAGATTAGGGCTTTCTTT	CASSPRDGEIRAFF
NA	TRBV2	15	NA	TRBJ2-7	TGTGCCAGCAGTGAATTGGTCGGGAGTAACTACGAGCAGTACTTC	CASSELVGSNYEQYF
NA	TRBV7-9	15	NA	TRBJ1-5	TGTGCCAGCAGCTTAGGTCCGGGCTCGGGACAGCCCCAGCATTTT	CASSLGPGSGQPQHF
NA	TRBV7-8	15	TRBD1	TRBJ2-5	TGTGCCAGCAGCTTAGAGGAAGACAGGGTGGAGACCCAGTACTTC	CASSLEEDRVETQYF
NA	TRBV28	16	TRBD2	TRBJ2-7	TGTGCCAGCAATACTAGCGGGAGGCCCTCTTCCTACGAGCAGTACTTC	CASNTSGRPSSYEQYF
NA	TRBV30	13	TRBD1	TRBJ2-7	TGTGCCTGGAGTGGACAGGGTTTGGGGGAGCAGTACTTC	CAWSGQGLGEQYF
once	TRBV7-3	14	TRBD2	TRBJ2-1	TGTGCCAGCAGCTTAAGACTAGCGGGGACTGAGCAGTTCTTC	CASSLRLAGTEQFF
NA	TRBV5-5	15	TRBD1	TRBJ1-1	TGTGCCAGCAGCTTGGACAGGGGCAGGGTCACTGAAGCTTTCTTT	CASSLDRGRVTEAFF
few	TRBV5-6	14	NA	TRBJ1-2	TGTGCCAGCAGCTTGAGCGGAGGGAGCTATGGCTACACCTTC	CASSLSGGSYGYTF
NA	TRBV7-2	14	NA	TRBJ1-1	TGTGCCAGCAGCCTATGGGGACAGAACACTGAAGCTTTCTTT	CASSLWGQNTEAFF
NA	TRBV24-1	18	TRBD1	TRBJ2-1	TGTGCCACCAGTGATTTGGAAAACCGGGACAGGGGGCGCAATGAGCAGTTCTTC	CATSDLENRDRGRNEQFF
once	TRBV5-6	16	TRBD1	TRBJ2-2	TGTGCCAGCAGCTTGTTAACAGGGGTGAACACCGGGGAGCTGTTTTTT	CASSLLTGVNTGELFF
NA	TRBV6-5	14	NA	TRBJ2-1	TGTGCCAGCACCGCGGGGTCGGCAAACAATGAGCAGTTCTTC	CASTAGSANNEQFF
NA	TRBV7-7	15	TRBD2	TRBJ2-5	TGTGCCAGCAGCCAAAGCGGGGGGGTTCAAGAGACCCAGTACTTC	CASSQSGGVQETQYF
NA	TRBV9	17	TRBD1	TRBJ2-3	TGTGCCAGCAGCGATGGACAGGGGGCTTTGGACACAGATACGCAGTATTTT	CASSDGQGALDTDTQYF
NA	TRBV19	15	TRBD1	TRBJ1-4	TGTGCCAGTAGTGGAGCCGGGACAGGGACTGAAAAACTGTTTTTT	CASSGAGTGTEKLFF
NA	TRBV19	17	TRBD2	TRBJ2-1	TGTGCCAGTAGTATCGCGGGGGCGGGGGGCAGCTACAATGAGCAGTTCTTC	CASSIAGAGGSYNEQFF
NA	TRBV15	15	TRBD2	TRBJ2-3	TGTGCCACCAGTGAGGAACTAGCGTTAACAGATACGCAGTATTTT	CATSEELALTDTQYF
NA	TRBV15	15	TRBD1	TRBJ1-2	TGTGCCACCAGCACTCGACAGGGTGCTAACTATGGCTACACCTTC	CATSTRQGANYGYTF
NA	TRBV6-2/TRBV6-3	14	NA	TRBJ2-7	TGTGCCAGCAGTTACGGGGGGTTCCCCTACGAGCAGTACTTC	CASSYGGFPYEQYF
NA	TRBV18	16	NA	TRBJ2-7	TGTGCCAGCTCACCACCCTCCCCGTCTCAGGCCAACGAGCAGTACTTC	CASSPPSPSQANEQYF
NA	TRBV5-1	12	NA	TRBJ2-7	TGCGCCAGCAGCTTGGTCGGCTACGAGCAGTACTTC	CASSLVGYEQYF